This is a list of T cell receptor beta chains from one sample in a study of blood T cell repertoires in COVID-19. The data were produced by immunoSEQ multiplex PCR, yet TCRdb's version contains in-frame clones alone and is incomplete. The sample includes about 37,000 clones, over 70% of them seen just once. Sequences were obtained from peripheral blood. These receptor sequences come from a human donor in a cohort sampled during active COVID-19. The conserved cysteine and the conserved F or W are not part of the CDR3 here.

ASSLPDRGGTEAF	TRBV11-1
ASSPNLGTQY	TRBV14
ASSRPGLATGELF	TRBV4-2
ASSPRGGNYGYT	TRBV5-1
ASSSFTPEGGEAF	TRBV5-1
ASRSTGGSYGYT	TRBV25-1
ASSPRRTGDSNQPQH	TRBV21-1
ASSSAGGTYNEQF	TRBV5-1
SVEPRDREETQY	TRBV29-1
ASSQSQRTDTQY	TRBV3-1/TRBV3-2
ASSQRGSLSGDTEAF	TRBV4-1
ASSYKRLAAQEY	TRBV6-2/TRBV6-3
ASSTRTANYGYT	TRBV6-5
ASSLQVGQRYGYT	TRBV13
ASSQKRGGRTDTQY	TRBV25-1
ASSQQRQGRQKETQY	TRBV3-1/TRBV3-2
ASSRAPRDNRGYT	TRBV7-8
ATSREGWLAGENTGELF	TRBV15
AWRSRDSSYEQY	TRBV30
ASSEAPTGNYGYT	TRBV9
ASQGLAPYNEQF	TRBV19
ASSFTLVGRGRGPPLH	TRBV28
ASSLAEGSSYNEQF	TRBV28
ASSIPGGPSGYT	TRBV19
ASSGLAGRMGNEQF	TRBV6-1
AISDIGGRAHQETQY	TRBV10-3
ASSGYPLLRGSSRYEQY	TRBV10-1
ASSLTGASYEQY	TRBV7-6
ASSQDRGGSEAF	TRBV4-1
ASSEYGGRGEQF	TRBV25-1
SVARLAGGKGEQF	TRBV29-1
ASSGSNLPPYEQY	TRBV28
ASSFGLAGGKPDTQY	TRBV11-2
ASGLVRNTEAF	TRBV12-5
AWSVRGANTEAF	TRBV30
AWKRRGSSYGYT	TRBV30
ASRATGGYGYT	TRBV6-5
ASSKGEGPGANVLT	TRBV21-1
ASSFRGDYGYT	TRBV28
ASSFGRKWSYEQY	TRBV6-5
ASTTSRQGAHKETQY	TRBV2
SARASKTQY	TRBV20-1
ASSQVGLAFANTGELF	TRBV3-1/TRBV3-2
ASSMGGPGELF	TRBV19
ASSPQGAKNIQY	TRBV25-1